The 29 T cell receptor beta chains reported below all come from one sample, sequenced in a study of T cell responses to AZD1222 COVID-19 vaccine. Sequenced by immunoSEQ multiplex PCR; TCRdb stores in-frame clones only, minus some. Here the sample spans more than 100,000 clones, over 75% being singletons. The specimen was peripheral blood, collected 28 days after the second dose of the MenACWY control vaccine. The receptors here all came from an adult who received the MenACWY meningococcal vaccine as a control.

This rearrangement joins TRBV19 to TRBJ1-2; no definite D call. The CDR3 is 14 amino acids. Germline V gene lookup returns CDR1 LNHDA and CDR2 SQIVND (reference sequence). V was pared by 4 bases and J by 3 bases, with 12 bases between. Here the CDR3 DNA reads TGTGCCAGTAGTAATGATTGGCCCCACTATGGCTACACCTTC. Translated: CASSNDWPHYGYTF.

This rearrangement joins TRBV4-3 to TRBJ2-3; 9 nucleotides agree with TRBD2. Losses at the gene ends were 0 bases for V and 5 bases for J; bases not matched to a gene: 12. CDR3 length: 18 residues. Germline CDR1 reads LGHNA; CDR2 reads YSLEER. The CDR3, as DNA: TGCGCCAGCAGCCAAGATCTGGGCGGGAGGGCCGTTGGAGATACGCAGTATTTT. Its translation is CASSQDLGGRAVGDTQYF.

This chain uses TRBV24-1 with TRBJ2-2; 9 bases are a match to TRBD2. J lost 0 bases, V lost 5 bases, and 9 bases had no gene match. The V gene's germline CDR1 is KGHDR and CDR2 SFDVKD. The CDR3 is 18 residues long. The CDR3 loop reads CATSVGIIAGANTGELFF. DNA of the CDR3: TGTGCCACCAGTGTGGGTATAATAGCGGGGGCGAACACCGGGGAGCTGTTTTTT.

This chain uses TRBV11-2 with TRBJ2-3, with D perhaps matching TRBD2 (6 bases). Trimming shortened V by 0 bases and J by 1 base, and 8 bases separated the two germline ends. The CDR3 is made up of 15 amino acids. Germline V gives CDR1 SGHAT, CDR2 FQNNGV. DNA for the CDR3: TGTGCCAGCAGCTTAGATCCTAGCGGCACAGATACGCAGTATTTT. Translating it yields CASSLDPSGTDTQYF.

The CDR3 bases are TGCGCCAGCAGCCTTGGACAGGGATGGGGCTACACCTTC. This encodes CASSLGQGWGYTF. V and J are TRBV5-1 and TRBJ1-2; TRBD1 matches at 8 bases. V was clipped by 4 bases and J by 8 bases; unmatched bases: 7. Per germline, CDR1 SGHRS and CDR2 YFSETQ. This CDR3 has 13 amino acids.

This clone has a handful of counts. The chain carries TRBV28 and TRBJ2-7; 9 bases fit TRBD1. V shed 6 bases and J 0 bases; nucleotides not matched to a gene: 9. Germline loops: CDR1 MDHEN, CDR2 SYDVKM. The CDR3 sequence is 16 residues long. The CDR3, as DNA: TGTGCCAGCAGCCCCCCCGGGACAGGGCGCTCCTACGAGCAGTACTTC. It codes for CASSPPGTGRSYEQYF. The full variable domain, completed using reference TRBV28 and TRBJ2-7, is DVKVTQSSRYLVKRTGEKVFLECVQDMDHENMFWYRQDPGLGLRLIYFSYDVKMKEKGDIPEGYSVSREKKERFSLILESASTNQTSMYLCASSPPGTGRSYEQYFGPGTRLTVT.

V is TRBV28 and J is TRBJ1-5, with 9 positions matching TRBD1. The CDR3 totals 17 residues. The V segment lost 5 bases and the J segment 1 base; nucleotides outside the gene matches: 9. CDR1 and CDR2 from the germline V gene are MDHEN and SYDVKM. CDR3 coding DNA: TGTGCCAGCAGTACCCGGGACAGGGTAAAGAGCAATCAGCCCCAGCATTTT. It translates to CASSTRDRVKSNQPQHF.

The CDR3 DNA follows: TGTGCCAGCAGCTTACTAGGGGACACCATATATTTT. This encodes CASSLLGDTIYF. The rearrangement uses TRBV11-2 and TRBJ1-3; a weak D match, TRBD1 (5 bases). The CDR3 loop spans 12 amino acids. V gave up 2 bases and J gave up 8 bases, with 7 bases separating them. CDR1 and CDR2 (germline): SGHAT, FQNNGV.

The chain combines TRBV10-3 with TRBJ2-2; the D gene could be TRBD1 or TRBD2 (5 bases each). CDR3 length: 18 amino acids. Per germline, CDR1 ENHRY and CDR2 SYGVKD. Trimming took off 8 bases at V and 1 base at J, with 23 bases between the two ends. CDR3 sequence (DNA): TGTGCCATCGTAGACCTCCGCCGGTCAGGGAGGAACACCGGGGAGCTGTTTTTT. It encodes CAIVDLRRSGRNTGELFF.

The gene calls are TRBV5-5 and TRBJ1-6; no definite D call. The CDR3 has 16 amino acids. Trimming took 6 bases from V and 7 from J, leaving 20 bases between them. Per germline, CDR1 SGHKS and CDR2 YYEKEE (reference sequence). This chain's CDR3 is CASTGRMDAQNSPLHF. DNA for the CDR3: TGTGCCAGCACTGGCCGTATGGACGCGCAAAATTCACCCCTCCACTTT.

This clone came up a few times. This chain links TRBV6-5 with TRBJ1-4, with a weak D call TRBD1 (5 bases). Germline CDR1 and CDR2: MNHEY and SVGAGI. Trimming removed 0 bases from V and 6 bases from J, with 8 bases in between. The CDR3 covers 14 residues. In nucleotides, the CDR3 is TGTGCCAGCAGTTACTCAGGGGATGATGAAAAACTGTTTTTT. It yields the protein CASSYSGDDEKLFF.

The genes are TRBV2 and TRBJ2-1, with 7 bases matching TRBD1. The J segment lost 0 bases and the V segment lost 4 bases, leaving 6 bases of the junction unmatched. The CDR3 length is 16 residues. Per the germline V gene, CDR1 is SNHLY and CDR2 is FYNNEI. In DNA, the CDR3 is TGTGCCAGCAGTGTGGCGACAGGGAGCTCCTACAATGAGCAGTTCTTC. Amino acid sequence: CASSVATGSSYNEQFF.

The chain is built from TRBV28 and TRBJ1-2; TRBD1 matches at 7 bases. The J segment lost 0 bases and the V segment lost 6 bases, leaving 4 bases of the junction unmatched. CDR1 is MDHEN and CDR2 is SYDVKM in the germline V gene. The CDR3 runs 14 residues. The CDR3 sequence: CASSPGTANYGYTF. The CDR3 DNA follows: TGTGCCAGCAGCCCCGGGACAGCTAACTATGGCTACACCTTC.

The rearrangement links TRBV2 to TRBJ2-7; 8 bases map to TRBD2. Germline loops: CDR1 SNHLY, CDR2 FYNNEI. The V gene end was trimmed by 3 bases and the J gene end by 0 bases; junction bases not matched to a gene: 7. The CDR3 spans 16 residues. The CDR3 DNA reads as TGTGCCAGCAGTGAGGGACGGGGGGGCCGCTCCTACGAGCAGTACGTC. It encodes CASSEGRGGRSYEQYV.

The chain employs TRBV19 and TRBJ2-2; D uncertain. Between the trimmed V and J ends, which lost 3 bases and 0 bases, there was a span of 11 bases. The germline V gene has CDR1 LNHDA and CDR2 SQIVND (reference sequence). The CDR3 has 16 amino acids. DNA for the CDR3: TGTGCCAGTAGTATTCCCCGGCCAACGAACACCGGGGAGCTGTTTTTT. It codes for CASSIPRPTNTGELFF.

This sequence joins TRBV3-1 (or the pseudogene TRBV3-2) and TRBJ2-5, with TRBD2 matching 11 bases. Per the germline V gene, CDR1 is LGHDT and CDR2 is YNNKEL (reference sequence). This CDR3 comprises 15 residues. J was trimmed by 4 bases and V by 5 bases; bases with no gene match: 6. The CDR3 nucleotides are TGTGCCAGCAGCAAGACGGGACTAGCGGTAGAGACCCAGTACTTC. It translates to CASSKTGLAVETQYF.

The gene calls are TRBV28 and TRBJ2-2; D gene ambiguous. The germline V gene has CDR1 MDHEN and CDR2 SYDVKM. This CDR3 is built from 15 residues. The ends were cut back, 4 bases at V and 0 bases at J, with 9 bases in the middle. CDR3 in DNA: TGTGCCAGCAGTTCCCCCGGGTCGAACACCGGGGAGCTGTTTTTT. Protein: CASSSPGSNTGELFF.

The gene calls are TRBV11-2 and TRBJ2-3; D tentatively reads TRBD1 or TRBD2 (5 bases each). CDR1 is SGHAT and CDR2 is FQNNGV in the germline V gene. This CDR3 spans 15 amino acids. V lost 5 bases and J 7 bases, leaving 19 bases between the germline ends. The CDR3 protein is CASSLGAGSGNTQYF. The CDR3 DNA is TGTGCCAGCAGCCTCGGGGCAGGGTCGGGAAATACGCAGTATTTT.

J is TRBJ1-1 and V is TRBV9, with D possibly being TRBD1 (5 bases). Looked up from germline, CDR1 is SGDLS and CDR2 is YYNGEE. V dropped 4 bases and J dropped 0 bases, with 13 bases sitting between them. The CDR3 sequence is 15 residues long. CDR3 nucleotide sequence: TGTGCCAGCAGCTTCCAGACAGTGATGAACACTGAAGCTTTCTTT. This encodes CASSFQTVMNTEAFF.

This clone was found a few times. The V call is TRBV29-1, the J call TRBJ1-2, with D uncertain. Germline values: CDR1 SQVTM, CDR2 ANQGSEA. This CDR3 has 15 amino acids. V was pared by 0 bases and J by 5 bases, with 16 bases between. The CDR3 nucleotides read TGCAGCGTTGAAGATCAAGACTCGTCGATGTATGGCTACACCTTC. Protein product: CSVEDQDSSMYGYTF.

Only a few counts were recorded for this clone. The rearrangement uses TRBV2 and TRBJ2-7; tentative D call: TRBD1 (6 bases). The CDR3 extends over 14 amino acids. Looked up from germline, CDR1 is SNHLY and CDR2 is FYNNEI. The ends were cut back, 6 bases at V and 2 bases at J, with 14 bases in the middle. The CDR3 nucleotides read TGTGCCAGCAGCGCCGGGACACAAACCTACGAGCAGTACTTC. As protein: CASSAGTQTYEQYF.

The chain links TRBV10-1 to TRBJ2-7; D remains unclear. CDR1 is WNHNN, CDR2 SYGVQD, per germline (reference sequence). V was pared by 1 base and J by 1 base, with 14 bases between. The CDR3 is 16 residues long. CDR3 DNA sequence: TGCGCCAGCAGTGAGTTCGGCGGTAGGTGTTCCTACGAGCAGTACTTC. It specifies CASSEFGGRCSYEQYF.

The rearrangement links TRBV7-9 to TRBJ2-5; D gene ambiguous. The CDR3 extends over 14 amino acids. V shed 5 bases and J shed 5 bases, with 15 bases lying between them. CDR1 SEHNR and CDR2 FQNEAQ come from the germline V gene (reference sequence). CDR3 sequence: CASSAYGTVETQYF. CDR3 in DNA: TGTGCCAGCAGCGCCTATGGCACCGTGGAGACCCAGTACTTC.

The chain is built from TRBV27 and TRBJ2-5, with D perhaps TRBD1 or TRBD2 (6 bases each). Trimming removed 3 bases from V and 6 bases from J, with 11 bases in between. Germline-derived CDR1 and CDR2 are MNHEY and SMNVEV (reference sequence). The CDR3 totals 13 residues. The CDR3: CASSLPGAKTQYF. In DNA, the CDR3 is TGTGCCAGCAGTTTGCCGGGGGCGAAGACCCAGTACTTC.

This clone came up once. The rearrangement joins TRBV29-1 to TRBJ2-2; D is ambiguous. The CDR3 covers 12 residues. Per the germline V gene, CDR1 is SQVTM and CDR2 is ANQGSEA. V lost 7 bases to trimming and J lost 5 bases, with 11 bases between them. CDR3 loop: CSAGPITGELFF. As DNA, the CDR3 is TGCAGCGCAGGCCCAATAACCGGGGAGCTGTTTTTT.

The CDR3 loop is CASSLLGSGAGYTF. As DNA, the CDR3 is TGTGCCAGCAGCTTATTAGGGAGTGGAGCTGGCTACACCTTC. The rearrangement joins TRBV7-8 to TRBJ1-2, with D hard to call. CDR1 is SGHVS and CDR2 is FQNEAQ in the germline V gene. The V and J ends lost 2 bases and 7 bases respectively, with 14 bases between them. This CDR3 has 14 amino acids.

CDR3 bases: TGTGCCACCAGTGATCCACACAGTCTGAAGGTGGAGGGCTACACCTTC. It is translated as CATSDPHSLKVEGYTF. V gene TRBV24-1 combines with J gene TRBJ1-2; D is uncertain. Trimming left V 3 bases short and J 8 bases short, with 21 bases between. This CDR3 region has 16 residues. Looked up from germline, CDR1 is KGHDR and CDR2 is SFDVKD.

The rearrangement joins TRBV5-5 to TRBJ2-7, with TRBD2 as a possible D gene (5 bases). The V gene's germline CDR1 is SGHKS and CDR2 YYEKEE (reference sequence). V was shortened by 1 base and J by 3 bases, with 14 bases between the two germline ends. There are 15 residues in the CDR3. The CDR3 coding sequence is TGTGCCAGCAGCTTGAACCCCAACGGGGACTACGAGCAGTACGTC. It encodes CASSLNPNGDYEQYV.

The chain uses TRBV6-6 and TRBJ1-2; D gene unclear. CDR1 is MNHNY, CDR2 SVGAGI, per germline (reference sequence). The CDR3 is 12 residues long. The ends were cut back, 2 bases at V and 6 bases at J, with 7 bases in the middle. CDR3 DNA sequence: TGTGCCAGCAGTTACGGGCAGGATGGCTACACCTTC. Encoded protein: CASSYGQDGYTF.